A selection of T cell receptor beta chains follows, all from one sample in a study of blood T cell repertoires in COVID-19. Method: immunoSEQ multiplex PCR; TCRdb's copy keeps in-frame clones and lacks some. The profile shows some 250,000 clones, about 76% of them singletons. Material for sequencing was peripheral blood. These receptor sequences come from a woman aged 55-70 years with active or convalescent COVID-19. Each CDR3 is given with its conserved first and last residue. The order of the fields is CDR3 protein, CDR3 DNA, V gene, D gene, J gene, clone size. A D gene is named only where the DNA matches it firmly. The size of a clone is reported for some rows only, either as once, few or many, or as a class for expanded clones.

CDR3aa: CASSLAPGGFSTLYEQYF; CDR3nt: TGTGCCAGCAGCTTAGCCCCGGGAGGGTTCTCGACGCTTTACGAGCAGTACTTC; v_gene: TRBV11-2; d_gene: TRBD2; j_gene: TRBJ2-7; abundance: .
CDR3aa: CASSYPAGRTYNSPLHF; CDR3nt: TGTGCCAGCAGTTACCCCGCAGGGAGGACGTATAATTCACCCCTCCACTTT; v_gene: TRBV6-2/TRBV6-3; d_gene: .; j_gene: TRBJ1-6; abundance: .
CDR3aa: CASRQGAPLEAFF; CDR3nt: TGTGCCAGCAGACAGGGGGCACCGCTCGAAGCTTTCTTT; v_gene: TRBV27; d_gene: TRBD1; j_gene: TRBJ1-1; abundance: .
CDR3aa: CASSLPETGVNTGELFF; CDR3nt: TGTGCCAGCAGTTTACCGGAGACAGGGGTGAACACCGGGGAGCTGTTTTTT; v_gene: TRBV6-2/TRBV6-3; d_gene: TRBD1; j_gene: TRBJ2-2; abundance: .
CDR3aa: CASSEDGAGVLFGYTF; CDR3nt: TGCGCCAGCAGTGAGGACGGTGCAGGGGTCCTTTTTGGCTACACCTTC; v_gene: TRBV10-2; d_gene: .; j_gene: TRBJ1-2; abundance: .
CDR3aa: CASSQSSRGGYNEQFF; CDR3nt: TGTGCCAGCAGCCAGAGCTCGAGGGGGGGTTACAATGAGCAGTTCTTC; v_gene: TRBV7-9; d_gene: .; j_gene: TRBJ2-1; abundance: .
CDR3aa: CASSLIGTGELFF; CDR3nt: TGTGCCAGCAGCTTAATCGGCACCGGGGAGCTGTTTTTT; v_gene: TRBV7-3; d_gene: .; j_gene: TRBJ2-2; abundance: .
CDR3aa: CAWRQGTYNSPLHF; CDR3nt: TGTGCCTGGAGGCAGGGCACATATAATTCACCCCTCCACTTT; v_gene: TRBV30; d_gene: .; j_gene: TRBJ1-6; abundance: .
CDR3aa: CASSRGGANTGELFF; CDR3nt: TGTGCCAGCAGTCGAGGGGGCGCAAACACCGGGGAGCTGTTTTTT; v_gene: TRBV5-5; d_gene: TRBD1; j_gene: TRBJ2-2; abundance: .
CDR3aa: CAWKDRGRYEQYF; CDR3nt: TGTGCCTGGAAGGACAGGGGGAGGTACGAGCAGTACTTC; v_gene: TRBV30; d_gene: TRBD1; j_gene: TRBJ2-7; abundance: .
CDR3aa: CASSLEGFSYGYTF; CDR3nt: TGTGCCAGCAGCTTGGAGGGGTTCTCCTATGGCTACACCTTC; v_gene: TRBV5-8; d_gene: .; j_gene: TRBJ1-2; abundance: .
CDR3aa: CASSPMTNRGLPSYEQYF; CDR3nt: TGCGCCAGCAGCCCCATGACAAACAGGGGGCTCCCCTCCTACGAGCAGTACTTC; v_gene: TRBV4-1; d_gene: TRBD1; j_gene: TRBJ2-7; abundance: .
CDR3aa: CASGGTGPQETQYF; CDR3nt: TGTGCCAGCGGCGGAACAGGGCCCCAAGAGACCCAGTACTTC; v_gene: TRBV6-5; d_gene: .; j_gene: TRBJ2-5; abundance: .
CDR3aa: CASSARQLVSGNTIYF; CDR3nt: TGTGCCAGCAGCGCGAGACAGCTAGTCTCTGGAAACACCATATATTTT; v_gene: TRBV6-6; d_gene: .; j_gene: TRBJ1-3; abundance: .
CDR3aa: CASSLNSNQPQHF; CDR3nt: TGTGCCAGCAGCTTAAACTCCAATCAGCCCCAGCATTTT; v_gene: TRBV7-9; d_gene: .; j_gene: TRBJ1-5; abundance: few
CDR3aa: CASSLRAGVYGYTF; CDR3nt: TGTGCCAGCAGCTTACGTGCAGGGGTTTATGGCTACACCTTC; v_gene: TRBV5-6; d_gene: .; j_gene: TRBJ1-2; abundance: many
CDR3aa: CASSLRGNNQPQHF; CDR3nt: TGTGCCAGCAGCTTAAGGGGTAACAATCAGCCCCAGCATTTT; v_gene: TRBV7-2; d_gene: .; j_gene: TRBJ1-5; abundance: .
CDR3aa: CASSVLSPRSGGGYNEQFF; CDR3nt: TGTGCCAGCAGCGTTCTGAGCCCACGTAGCGGGGGGGGCTACAATGAGCAGTTCTTC; v_gene: TRBV9; d_gene: TRBD2; j_gene: TRBJ2-1; abundance: .
CDR3aa: CASSLDRQGLSGNTIYF; CDR3nt: TGTGCCAGCAGCTTAGACCGACAGGGCCTCTCTGGAAACACCATATATTTT; v_gene: TRBV7-9; d_gene: TRBD1; j_gene: TRBJ1-3; abundance: .
CDR3aa: CASKADRAYPGYTF; CDR3nt: TGTGCCAGTAAAGCGGACAGGGCATATCCTGGCTACACCTTC; v_gene: TRBV2; d_gene: TRBD1; j_gene: TRBJ1-2; abundance: .
CDR3aa: CASGRANYGYTF; CDR3nt: TGTGCTAGTGGCAGGGCTAACTATGGCTACACCTTC; v_gene: TRBV12-5; d_gene: .; j_gene: TRBJ1-2; abundance: .
CDR3aa: CASSHLVGQLYNEQFF; CDR3nt: TGTGCCAGCAGTCACCTCGTGGGGCAGCTTTACAATGAGCAGTTCTTC; v_gene: TRBV5-8; d_gene: .; j_gene: TRBJ2-1; abundance: .
CDR3aa: CASRAGQASRYGYTF; CDR3nt: TGCGCCAGCAGGGCCGGACAGGCCTCGCGCTATGGCTACACCTTC; v_gene: TRBV4-1; d_gene: TRBD1; j_gene: TRBJ1-2; abundance: .
CDR3aa: CASSGVGMGAAHNEQFF; CDR3nt: TGTGCCAGCAGTGGGGTCGGTATGGGGGCGGCCCACAATGAGCAGTTCTTC; v_gene: TRBV6-1; d_gene: .; j_gene: TRBJ2-1; abundance: few
CDR3aa: CASSDTGDQPQHF; CDR3nt: TGTGCCAGTAGTGACACAGGGGATCAGCCCCAGCATTTT; v_gene: TRBV19; d_gene: TRBD1; j_gene: TRBJ1-5; abundance: .
CDR3aa: CASSFRGRTEAFF; CDR3nt: TGTGCCAGCAGCTTTAGGGGAAGGACTGAAGCTTTCTTT; v_gene: TRBV5-6; d_gene: .; j_gene: TRBJ1-1; abundance: .
CDR3aa: CASSPRGQETQYF; CDR3nt: TGTGCCAGTAGTCCGCGGGGCCAAGAGACCCAGTACTTC; v_gene: TRBV19; d_gene: .; j_gene: TRBJ2-5; abundance: .
CDR3aa: CASRSKNGYTF; CDR3nt: TGTGCCAGTAGAAGCAAGAATGGCTACACCTTC; v_gene: TRBV19; d_gene: .; j_gene: TRBJ1-2; abundance: .
CDR3aa: CASSLGTMNTEAFF; CDR3nt: TGCGCCAGCAGCTTGGGGACTATGAACACTGAAGCTTTCTTT; v_gene: TRBV5-1; d_gene: .; j_gene: TRBJ1-1; abundance: .
CDR3aa: CASSVQVWSSGDTDTQYF; CDR3nt: TGTGCCAGCAGCGTACAAGTATGGTCTAGCGGGGACACAGATACGCAGTATTTT; v_gene: TRBV9; d_gene: TRBD2; j_gene: TRBJ2-3; abundance: .
CDR3aa: CASSVSGGPETQYF; CDR3nt: TGTGCCAGCAGCGTAAGCGGGGGCCCTGAGACCCAGTACTTC; v_gene: TRBV9; d_gene: TRBD2; j_gene: TRBJ2-5; abundance: once
CDR3aa: CASSLSGGIGNEQFF; CDR3nt: TGTGCCAGCTCACTAAGCGGGGGGATCGGGAATGAGCAGTTCTTC; v_gene: TRBV18; d_gene: TRBD2; j_gene: TRBJ2-1; abundance: .
CDR3aa: CSVARQAFNYGYTF; CDR3nt: TGCAGCGTTGCCCGACAGGCCTTTAACTATGGCTACACCTTC; v_gene: TRBV29-1; d_gene: .; j_gene: TRBJ1-2; abundance: few
CDR3aa: CASSGRYSDIAGELFF; CDR3nt: TGTGCCAGCTCGGGCCGCTATAGTGATATCGCCGGGGAGCTGTTTTTT; v_gene: TRBV18; d_gene: .; j_gene: TRBJ2-2; abundance: once
CDR3aa: CASSQAGRAYEQYF; CDR3nt: TGTGCCAGCAGCCAAGCGGGCAGAGCCTACGAGCAGTACTTC; v_gene: TRBV7-8; d_gene: .; j_gene: TRBJ2-7; abundance: .
CDR3aa: CASSLGAGLYGYTF; CDR3nt: TGTGCCAGCAGCTTGGGAGCAGGGCTTTATGGCTACACCTTC; v_gene: TRBV5-4; d_gene: .; j_gene: TRBJ1-2; abundance: .
CDR3aa: CASSQDRGSTYEQYF; CDR3nt: TGCGCCAGCAGCCAAGATCGGGGTAGCACCTACGAGCAGTACTTC; v_gene: TRBV4-1; d_gene: .; j_gene: TRBJ2-7; abundance: .
CDR3aa: CASSLSRAEIQETQYF; CDR3nt: TGTGCCAGCAGCCTTTCCAGGGCAGAGATCCAAGAGACCCAGTACTTC; v_gene: TRBV6-2/TRBV6-3; d_gene: .; j_gene: TRBJ2-5; abundance: many
CDR3aa: CASSLVTGSGIGQFF; CDR3nt: TGTGCCAGCAGCTTGGTTACAGGTAGCGGGATTGGGCAGTTCTTC; v_gene: TRBV5-5; d_gene: TRBD2; j_gene: TRBJ2-1; abundance: .
CDR3aa: CASSLQGGGNEQFF; CDR3nt: TGTGCCAGCAGCCTACAGGGGGGGGGCAATGAGCAGTTCTTC; v_gene: TRBV3-1/TRBV3-2; d_gene: .; j_gene: TRBJ2-1; abundance: .
CDR3aa: CAWSVNRGWRGYTF; CDR3nt: TGTGCCTGGAGTGTAAACAGGGGGTGGCGTGGCTACACCTTC; v_gene: TRBV30; d_gene: TRBD1; j_gene: TRBJ1-2; abundance: .
CDR3aa: CASSPRFTGPTTDTQYF; CDR3nt: TGCGCCAGCAGCCCGAGGTTCACAGGCCCCACCACAGATACGCAGTATTTT; v_gene: TRBV5-1; d_gene: .; j_gene: TRBJ2-3; abundance: .
CDR3aa: CASSFGLAGEQFF; CDR3nt: TGTGCCAGCAGTTTCGGACTAGCCGGTGAGCAGTTCTTC; v_gene: TRBV12-3/TRBV12-4; d_gene: TRBD2; j_gene: TRBJ2-1; abundance: .
CDR3aa: CASSLAVWTASGNTIYF; CDR3nt: TGTGCCAGCAGCTTAGCGGTATGGACAGCCTCTGGAAACACCATATATTTT; v_gene: TRBV7-8; d_gene: .; j_gene: TRBJ1-3; abundance: .
CDR3aa: CASSVDHRGMGSPLHF; CDR3nt: TGTGCCAGCAGCGTCGACCACAGGGGAATGGGTTCACCCCTCCACTTT; v_gene: TRBV9; d_gene: TRBD1; j_gene: TRBJ1-6; abundance: .
CDR3aa: CASSYSRNQPQHF; CDR3nt: TGTGCCAGCAGTTACAGTAGAAATCAGCCCCAGCATTTT; v_gene: TRBV6-2/TRBV6-3; d_gene: .; j_gene: TRBJ1-5; abundance: .
CDR3aa: CASSPTGINQPQHF; CDR3nt: TGTGCCAGCAGCCCGACAGGGATCAATCAGCCCCAGCATTTT; v_gene: TRBV5-6; d_gene: TRBD1; j_gene: TRBJ1-5; abundance: few
CDR3aa: CASSSSGGARETQYF; CDR3nt: TGTGCCAGCAGCTCTAGCGGGGGGGCGCGGGAGACCCAGTACTTC; v_gene: TRBV7-9; d_gene: TRBD2; j_gene: TRBJ2-5; abundance: .
CDR3aa: CAIKEAGMGTIYF; CDR3nt: TGTGCCATCAAAGAGGCAGGGATGGGCACCATATATTTT; v_gene: TRBV10-3; d_gene: .; j_gene: TRBJ1-3; abundance: once
CDR3aa: CASSARFRDTGDYEQYF; CDR3nt: TGTGCCAGCAGCGCCCGGTTCCGGGACACCGGAGACTACGAGCAGTACTTC; v_gene: TRBV9; d_gene: .; j_gene: TRBJ2-7; abundance: .
CDR3aa: CASSFSEANVLTF; CDR3nt: TGTGCCAGCAGTTTTAGCGAGGCCAACGTCCTGACTTTC; v_gene: TRBV12-3/TRBV12-4; d_gene: .; j_gene: TRBJ2-6; abundance: .
CDR3aa: CASSLDRGPYNEQFF; CDR3nt: TGCGCCAGCAGCCTGGACAGGGGGCCCTACAATGAGCAGTTCTTC; v_gene: TRBV4-3; d_gene: TRBD1; j_gene: TRBJ2-1; abundance: .
CDR3aa: CASVWGQGPHEQYF; CDR3nt: TGTGCCAGCGTCTGGGGGCAGGGACCCCACGAGCAGTACTTC; v_gene: TRBV7-9; d_gene: .; j_gene: TRBJ2-7; abundance: .